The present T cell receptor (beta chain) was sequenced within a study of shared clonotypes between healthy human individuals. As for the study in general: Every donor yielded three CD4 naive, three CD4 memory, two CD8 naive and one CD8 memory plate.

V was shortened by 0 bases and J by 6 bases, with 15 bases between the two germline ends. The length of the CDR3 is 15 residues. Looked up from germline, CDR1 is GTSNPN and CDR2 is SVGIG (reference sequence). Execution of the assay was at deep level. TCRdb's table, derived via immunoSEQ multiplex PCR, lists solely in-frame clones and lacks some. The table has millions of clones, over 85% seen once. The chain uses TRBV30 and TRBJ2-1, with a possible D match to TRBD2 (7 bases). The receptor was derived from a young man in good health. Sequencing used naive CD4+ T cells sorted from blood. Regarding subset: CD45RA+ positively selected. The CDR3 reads CAWSVLGGASNEQFF. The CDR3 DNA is TGTGCCTGGAGTGTGTTAGGGGGGGCCTCCAATGAGCAGTTCTTC.